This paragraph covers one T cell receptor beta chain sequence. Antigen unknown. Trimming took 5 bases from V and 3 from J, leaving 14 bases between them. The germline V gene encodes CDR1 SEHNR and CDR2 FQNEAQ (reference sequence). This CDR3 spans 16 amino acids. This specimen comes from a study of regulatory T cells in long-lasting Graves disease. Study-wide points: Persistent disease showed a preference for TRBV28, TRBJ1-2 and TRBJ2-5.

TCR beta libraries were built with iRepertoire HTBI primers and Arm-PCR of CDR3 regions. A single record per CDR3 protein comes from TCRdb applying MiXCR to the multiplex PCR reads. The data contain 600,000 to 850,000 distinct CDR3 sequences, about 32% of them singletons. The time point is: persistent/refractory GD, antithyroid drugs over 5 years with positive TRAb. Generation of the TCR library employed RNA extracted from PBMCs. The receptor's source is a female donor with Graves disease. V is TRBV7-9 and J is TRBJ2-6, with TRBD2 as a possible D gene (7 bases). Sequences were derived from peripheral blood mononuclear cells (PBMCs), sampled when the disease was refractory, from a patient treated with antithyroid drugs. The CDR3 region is CASSPGGGHGANVLTF. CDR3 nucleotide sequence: TGTGCCAGCAGCCCGGGCGGGGGCCATGGGGCCAACGTCCTGACTTTC.